Only a few counts were recorded for the clone carrying this TCR beta chain. CDR3 size: 14 residues. Losses at the gene ends were 5 bases for V and 7 bases for J; bases not matched to a gene: 6. Germline V gene lookup returns CDR1 ENHRY and CDR2 SYGVKD. TCRdb re-called the RT-PCR reads through MiXCR, storing one row per CDR3 protein. The sample includes 650,000 to 800,000 distinct CDR3 sequences, 14% seen only once; the top ten take roughly 3.9%. The sequenced material came from memory CD4+ T cells from blood. This TCR derives from a female donor in good health, serving as a healthy control. The V gene is TRBV10-3, the J gene TRBJ2-1, with 9 bases aligning to TRBD2. The CDR3 region has the DNA TGTGCCATCAGTTTCGCGGGAGGGACGAATGAGCAGTTCTTC. Its protein is CAISFAGGTNEQFF.